This T cell receptor beta chain was observed in a study of PD-1 blockade in classical Hodgkin lymphoma (dated by TCRdb to 2020 to 2022). Background on the whole study: Nivolumab dosing was 3 mg/kg intravenously every 2 weeks, continuing until either disease progression or unacceptable toxicity. To define a peripheral blood immune signature of response to PD-1 blockade in classical Hodgkin lymphoma, the study combined TCR beta sequencing with CyTOF. Summary of the overall study and its limitations: Baseline diversity similar to that of newly diagnosed patients was observed in trial patients achieving complete response, whereas significantly lower diversity was observed in partial responders and progressors. Baseline TCR diversity was reported to be lower in newly diagnosed patients than in healthy donors and to be lower still in relapsed/refractory patients. A significant rise by C4D1 was seen in CD4+ but not CD8+ TCR diversity (p=0.0027 vs p=0.16), with the rise being most apparent in complete responders (p=0.02). Only a single clinical trial cohort was studied, and what caused the repertoire differences, possibly disease activity or prior therapy, remained undefined. Diversity was lower in patients who began nivolumab less than 1 year after ASCT, so these patients were left out of later analyses to avoid confounding by immune reconstitution.

A remark on this clone: It has no known antigen specificity. No base qualities exist here, and no much larger clone lies one base off it.

Genomic DNA was extracted with the Qiagen DNeasy kit from unsorted PBMCs and from negatively selected CD4+ and CD8+ fractions. Amplification of TCR beta CDR3 regions was done by immunoSEQ multiplex PCR with primers that anneal to V and J segments. A synthetic immune receptor repertoire was used to minimize amplification bias, and remaining bias was computationally removed after sequencing. The study's processing was this. Custom Python scripts were used to quantify repertoire diversity as the Shannon entropy index. Unsorted, CD4+ and CD8+ repertoires were analyzed separately, except in combined analyses where CD4+ and CD8+ sequences were merged in silico. A clone was considered expanded if an increase in frequency of at least 2-fold after treatment relative to C1D1 was found, and a pseudocount of 0.5 was applied to clones undetected at baseline. Singleton clones were defined as clones with 0 or 1 copy at C1D1, and non-singleton clones were defined as clones with 2 or more copies. Clones expanded in unsorted samples were labelled as CD4+, CD8+ or unknown by matching protein sequences in sorted samples from the same patient. Wilcoxon tests on paired samples were used to test diversity changes from C1D1 to C4D1. Sourced from immuneACCESS, this table was stored by TCRdb with only in-frame sequences that have V and J called. A share of the clones is absent; for the studies checked, an unresolved V gene accounts for under half, and the remainder has no known explanation. The V and J calls and clone size come from that table; D and trimming were worked out from the DNA. Here the sample has 80,000 to 100,000 clones; under 95% occur a single time. Just under 2% of the sample is in the top ten clones.

The sample's time point, from its label and the paper: cycle 4 day 1 (C4D1), after 5 to 7 weeks of nivolumab. Relapse after autologous stem cell transplantation had occurred in all trial patients, and cohorts A, B and C were distinguished by prior brentuximab vedotin exposure. The trial cohort comprised 56 patients with relapsed/refractory classical Hodgkin lymphoma whose best overall responses were complete response, partial response or progressive disease. Single-agent nivolumab was administered to trial patients in the multi-cohort phase II CheckMate 205 trial. An independent review committee assessed best overall response using the 2007 International Working Group response criteria. PBMCs from the trial were collected at three points: immediately before nivolumab initiation (C1D1), and during therapy at cycle 2 day 1 and cycle 4 day 1. After peripheral blood was drawn into 8 mL Vacutainer Cell Preparation Tubes, PBMCs were isolated by centrifugation and then cryopreserved.

Measured from the cysteine to the phenylalanine, the CDR3 is 13 residues long. Only the CDR3 region is kept as DNA, spanning 39 bases read in frame from base 1. V has 1 base trimmed and J has 12 bases trimmed; junction bases matching no gene number 6. From a lookup of the germline V gene (reference sequence), CDR1 and CDR2 are MNHEY and SMNVEV. This sample comprised peripheral blood mononuclear cells (PBMCs), obtained before the fourth cycle of nivolumab. The chain uses TRBV27 and TRBJ2-1; 7 bases in the junction line up with TRBD2. This receptor was identified in a human donor with classical Hodgkin lymphoma. This receptor carries the CDR3 CASSLWFGEGQFF. The DNA sequence is as follows: TGTGCCAGCAGTTTATGGTTCGGGGAGGGGCAGTTCTTC.